The 13 T cell receptor beta chains presented below share a single source sample, sequenced in a study of T cells in Graves' hyperthyroidism and ophthalmopathy. RNA transcripts were the template for amplifying TCR beta CDR3 regions. During a first-round RT-PCR of the TCR CDR3, the HTBI primer set was used. TCRdb recomputed calls from the multiplex PCR reads with MiXCR, one row per CDR3 protein. The data contain about 500,000 distinct CDR3 sequences, about 15% of them seen just once; the ten biggest clones take up about a sixth. Source material: blood. The receptor set was obtained from a woman aged 18-30 years with Graves' hyperthyroidism.

The rearrangement joins TRBV24-1 to TRBJ2-3; 8 bases agree with TRBD1. Trimming took 3 bases from V and 4 from J; bases not matched to a gene: 11. The CDR3 covers 17 residues. Germline assignment: CDR1 KGHDR and CDR2 SFDVKD. In DNA, the CDR3 is TGTGCCACCAGTGATCACCCGGACAGGGATCTCCCAGATACGCAGTATTTT. Encoded protein: CATSDHPDRDLPDTQYF.

This clonotype was observed a few times. The rearrangement uses TRBV4-2 and TRBJ2-5; TRBD2 matches at 8 bases. Per the germline V gene, CDR1 is LGHNA and CDR2 is YNFKEQ. With 0 bases clipped from V and 5 bases from J, the junction kept 8 bases outside the gene matches. CDR3 length: 16 residues. In nucleotides, the CDR3 is TGTGCCAGCAGCCAAGAGCCGGGACTAGGGGTGGAGACCCAGTACTTC. Its translation is CASSQEPGLGVETQYF.

This chain links TRBV6-5 with TRBJ1-4; D not resolved. The CDR3 is made up of 15 amino acids. In germline, CDR1 is MNHEY, CDR2 SVGAGI. The V end lost 0 bases, the J end lost 4 bases, and 9 bases lay between the germline ends. The CDR3 loop is CASSYSAGSNEKLFF. CDR3 DNA: TGTGCCAGCAGTTACTCGGCGGGGAGTAATGAAAAACTGTTTTTT.

This clonotype appeared many times. The gene calls are TRBV27 and TRBJ1-1, with 10 bases that match TRBD1. V was pared by 3 bases and J by 3 bases, with 4 bases of the junction left unmatched. Germline loops: CDR1 MNHEY, CDR2 SMNVEV (reference sequence). This CDR3 contains 15 residues. The DNA of the CDR3 is TGTGCCAGCAGTTTGACAGGGGGCAGGGACACTGAAGCTTTCTTT. This sequence encodes CASSLTGGRDTEAFF.

Many counts were recorded for this clonotype. The chain uses TRBV6-2 or TRBV6-3 and TRBJ1-5; a possible D gene is TRBD1 (5 bases). This CDR3 has 13 residues. V was shortened by 8 bases and J by 4 bases, with 12 bases between the two germline ends. Germline V gene sequence: CDR1 MNHEY, CDR2 SVGEGT. The CDR3 DNA reads as TGTGCCAGCGGGACTTTGGAGAATCAGCCCCAGCATTTT. It translates to CASGTLENQPQHF.

This clonotype was seen ten or more times. This rearrangement joins TRBV20-1 to TRBJ2-1, with D possibly being TRBD2 (6 bases). V was cut by 3 bases and J by 6 bases, with 21 bases left in between. The CDR3 has 16 residues. CDR1 DFQATT and CDR2 SNEGSKA come from the germline V gene (reference sequence). The chain's CDR3 is CSASPGREVVFNEQFF. The CDR3 bases are TGCAGTGCTAGTCCGGGGCGGGAAGTGGTTTTCAATGAGCAGTTCTTC.

In this sample, this clonotype turned up many times. This chain links TRBV30 with TRBJ1-2, with D hard to call. The V gene lost 0 bases and the J gene lost 8 bases, with 19 bases spanning the gap. The CDR3 has 15 residues. The germline CDR1 and CDR2 sequences are GTSNPN and SVGIG (reference sequence). In DNA form, the CDR3 reads TGTGCCTGGAGTGTCCAATTGACCCCGACGGGGGGCTACACCTTC. It translates to CAWSVQLTPTGGYTF.

This chain links TRBV20-1 with TRBJ2-1; D not resolved. The CDR3 extends over 12 amino acids. Germline CDR1 reads DFQATT; CDR2 reads SNEGSKA (reference sequence). Trimming removed 0 bases from V and 10 bases from J, with 10 bases in between. CDR3 DNA: TGCAGTGCTAGAGATCTCGGAAGGGAGCAGTTCTTC. It specifies CSARDLGREQFF.

V gene TRBV30 combines with J gene TRBJ2-2; TRBD2 matches 9 bases. This CDR3 comprises 16 residues. Looked up from germline, CDR1 is GTSNPN and CDR2 is SVGIG (reference sequence). V shed 0 bases, J shed 6 bases, and the junction held 8 bases outside the gene matches. The CDR3 DNA is TGTGCCTGGAGTGTGGGGCGGGAGGGCCTATCCGGGGAGCTGTTTTTT. Amino acids: CAWSVGREGLSGELFF.

This clonotype showed up just a few times. The genes are TRBV19 and TRBJ1-3, with D uncertain. CDR1 and CDR2 from the germline V gene are LNHDA and SQIVND (reference sequence). V was trimmed by 5 bases and J by 4 bases, leaving 9 bases between them. The CDR3 runs to 13 residues. The CDR3 loop reads CASSGGYGNTIYF. CDR3 DNA sequence: TGTGCCAGTAGTGGAGGGTACGGAAACACCATATATTTT.

This clonotype has ten or more counts. V gene TRBV4-2 combines with J gene TRBJ2-3; no firm D call. The germline V gene has CDR1 LGHNA and CDR2 YNFKEQ. The CDR3 extends over 14 amino acids. Trimming left V 1 base short and J 1 base short, with 6 bases between. Written as DNA, the CDR3 is TGTGCCAGCAGCCAAGTATCTCGCACAGATACGCAGTATTTT. This gives the protein CASSQVSRTDTQYF.

This clonotype was seen once. A much larger clone lies a single base off, so this may be a read error. The CDR3 sequence: CASSDLRLGAGSREQYV. CDR3 DNA: TGCGCCAGCAGTGATCTCCGGCTCGGAGCGGGGTCCCGAGAGCAGTACGTC. The chain combines TRBV10-2 with TRBJ2-7; 7 positions match TRBD2. Unmatched junction bases numbered 18, after V lost 3 bases and J lost 7 bases. The CDR3 is made up of 17 amino acids. Germline V lookup: CDR1 WSHSY, CDR2 SAAADI.

CDR3 amino acids: CASRPEHSGNTIYF. DNA for the CDR3: TGTGCCAGTCGACCAGAACACTCTGGAAACACCATATATTTT. The chain joins TRBV19 to TRBJ1-3; D gene ambiguous. Germline CDR1 is LNHDA and CDR2 is SQIVND (reference sequence). The CDR3 is 14 amino acids. V lost 8 bases to trimming and J lost 0 bases, with 11 bases between them.